This TCR beta chain was profiled in a study of beta chain features in type 1 diabetes. There are 12 residues in the CDR3. Losses at the gene ends were 3 bases for V and 8 bases for J; bases not matched to a gene: 6. The germline gives CDR1 GTSNPN, CDR2 SVGIG (reference sequence). This clone was seen a few times. What it binds is not known. cDNA synthesis used the whole RNA isolate, giving expressed TCRB sequences. Some clones are missing from TCRdb's copy, which holds only in-frame ones; the method was immunoSEQ multiplex PCR. Seen here are 350,000 to 400,000 clones, less than 15% observed once, and the top ten hold approximately 0.019%. Whole-study results and caveats: Shorter templates might be favored by PCR, and equally so in patients and in controls. Comparison showed that naive, central memory and Treg TCRB repertoires appeared more similar among patients than among healthy donors.

The V gene is TRBV30, the J gene TRBJ1-1; 7 nucleotides align to TRBD1. The receptor was derived from a woman aged 18-29 years in good health. The sequencing input was naive CD4+ T cells from blood. The CDR3 region has the DNA TGTGCCTGGAGGACCAGGGGGTTAGAAGCTTTCTTT. This gives the protein CAWRTRGLEAFF.